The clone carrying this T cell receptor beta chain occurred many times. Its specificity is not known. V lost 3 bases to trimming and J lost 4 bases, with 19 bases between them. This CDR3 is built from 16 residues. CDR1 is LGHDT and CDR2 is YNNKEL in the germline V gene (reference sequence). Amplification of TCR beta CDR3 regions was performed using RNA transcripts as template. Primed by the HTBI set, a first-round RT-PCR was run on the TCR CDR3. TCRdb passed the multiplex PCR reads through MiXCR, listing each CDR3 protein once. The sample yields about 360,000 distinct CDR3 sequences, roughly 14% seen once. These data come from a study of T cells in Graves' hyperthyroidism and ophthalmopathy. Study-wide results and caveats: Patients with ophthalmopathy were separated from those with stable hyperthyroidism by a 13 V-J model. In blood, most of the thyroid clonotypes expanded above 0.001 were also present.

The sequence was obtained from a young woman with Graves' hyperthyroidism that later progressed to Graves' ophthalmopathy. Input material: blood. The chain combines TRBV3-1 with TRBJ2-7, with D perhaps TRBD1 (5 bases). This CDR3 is CASSHLTTGNTYEQYF. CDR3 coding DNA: TGTGCCAGCAGCCACCTGACCACAGGCAATACTTACGAGCAGTACTTC.